This is a list of T cell receptor beta chains from one sample in a study of T-cell memory formation after mild COVID-19. MiXCR was run by TCRdb on the 5' RACE reads, yielding one entry per CDR3 protein. Among about 320,000 distinct CDR3 sequences listed, around an eighth were seen once. Sequencing was performed on PBMCs or a T cell subset sorted from them (not recorded which). All receptors come from a man between 18 and 35 years old who had mild COVID-19 (a few samples of this study predate the infection). Cell type and time point are not known. The CDR3 runs from the conserved cysteine through the conserved F or W. D genes are given only for firm matches. Size is stated for part of the rows, as once, few or many counts, or as a class when the clone is expanded.

D,J,V,size,CDR3,DNA
NA,TRBJ2-1,TRBV6-2/TRBV6-3,few,CASSYSSRDEQFF,TGTGCCAGCAGTTACTCGAGCAGGGACGAGCAGTTCTTC
NA,TRBJ2-7,TRBV6-5,NA,CASSYSGRSLDEQYF,TGTGCCAGCAGTTACTCGGGTAGAAGCCTAGACGAGCAGTACTTC
NA,TRBJ1-6,TRBV12-3/TRBV12-4,few,CASSSVNNSPLHF,TGTGCCAGCAGCTCGGTGAATAATTCACCCCTCCACTTT
TRBD2,TRBJ2-1,TRBV4-2,few,CASSPRLAGPGNEQFF,TGTGCCAGCAGCCCCCGACTAGCGGGGCCTGGCAATGAGCAGTTCTTC
NA,TRBJ1-1,TRBV28,NA,CASSLRGRGTEAFF,TGTGCCAGCAGTTTAAGGGGAAGGGGCACTGAAGCTTTCTTT
TRBD1,TRBJ2-7,TRBV5-5,NA,CASSPGTGNYEQYF,TGTGCCAGCAGCCCCGGGACAGGGAACTACGAGCAGTACTTC
NA,TRBJ2-1,TRBV9,NA,CASSASGGTYNEQFF,TGTGCCAGCAGCGCTAGTGGGGGGACCTACAATGAGCAGTTCTTC
NA,TRBJ1-4,TRBV12-3/TRBV12-4,NA,CASSLRAGFEKLFF,TGTGCCAGCAGTTTAAGGGCAGGGTTTGAAAAACTGTTTTTT
NA,TRBJ1-2,TRBV7-2,many,CASSLTGYGYTF,TGTGCCAGCAGCTTAACAGGATATGGCTACACCTTC
NA,TRBJ1-2,TRBV7-2,few,CASSSRPAGNNYGYTF,TGTGCCAGCAGCTCCCGGCCCGCAGGGAACAACTATGGCTACACCTTC
TRBD2,TRBJ2-1,TRBV4-1,many,CASSQTSGGWESSYNEQFF,TGCGCCAGCAGCCAGACTAGCGGGGGCTGGGAAAGCTCCTACAATGAGCAGTTCTTC
TRBD1,TRBJ1-6,TRBV6-6,few,CASSYYWGDRGSPLHF,TGTGCCAGCAGTTACTATTGGGGGGACAGGGGTTCACCCCTCCACTTT
TRBD2,TRBJ2-2,TRBV6-5,many,CARIGGGTGELFF,TGTGCCAGGATCGGGGGGGGGACCGGGGAGCTGTTTTTT
TRBD1,TRBJ2-1,TRBV12-3/TRBV12-4,NA,CASSSGPGQGGHNEQFF,TGTGCCAGCAGTTCCGGACCGGGACAGGGGGGCCACAATGAGCAGTTCTTC
TRBD2,TRBJ2-7,TRBV5-1,NA,CASSLALTSGRNEQYF,TGCGCCAGCAGCTTGGCCCTGACTAGCGGGAGGAACGAGCAGTACTTC
NA,TRBJ2-2,TRBV6-2/TRBV6-3,many,CASSYSPGENGELFF,TGTGCCAGCAGTTACTCACCGGGAGAGAACGGGGAGCTGTTTTTT